The rows below give T cell receptor beta chains drawn from one sample of a study of cytomegalovirus exposure and HLA in healthy donors. Some clones are missing from TCRdb's copy, which holds only in-frame ones; the method was immunoSEQ multiplex PCR. The table records roughly 120,000 clones, approximately 79% of them present only once. Specimen: PBMCs. These receptors originate from a man in his fifties or sixties in good health and CMV-seropositive. Both conserved end residues are part of each CDR3. Each record gives: J gene, D gene, V gene, clone size, CDR3 protein, CDR3 DNA. The D gene is left open where the match is weak. Clone size is stated in some rows and not others, as once, few, many or a class when expanded.

>TRBJ2-1|TRBD2|TRBV10-2|-
CASSDTSGGSYNEQFF
TGCGCCAGCAGTGATACTAGCGGGGGCTCCTACAATGAGCAGTTCTTC
>TRBJ1-1|TRBD1|TRBV29-1|few
CSVVKRQGDEAFF
TGCAGCGTTGTGAAACGACAGGGAGATGAAGCTTTCTTT
>TRBJ2-7|TRBD1|TRBV11-2|-
CASSTSRDRAHEQYF
TGTGCCAGCAGCACTAGCCGGGACAGGGCCCACGAGCAGTACTTC
>TRBJ2-1|-|TRBV7-2|-
CASSRPVGAWEQFF
TGTGCCAGCAGCCGCCCGGTCGGAGCCTGGGAGCAGTTCTTC
>TRBJ1-1|-|TRBV5-4|-
CASSLAGGDTEAFF
TGTGCCAGCAGCTTGGCTGGCGGTGACACTGAAGCTTTCTTT
>TRBJ2-2|TRBD1|TRBV5-1|-
CASSDRDRVGRELFF
TGCGCCAGCAGCGACCGGGACAGGGTTGGGAGGGAGCTGTTTTTT
>TRBJ2-7|-|TRBV10-2|-
CASSERETSRHEQYF
TGCGCCAGCAGTGAGCGAGAGACTAGTCGTCACGAGCAGTACTTC
>TRBJ2-7|TRBD1|TRBV5-1|-
CASSVGQGGSYEQYF
TGCGCCAGCAGCGTAGGACAGGGGGGATCCTACGAGCAGTACTTC
>TRBJ1-5|-|TRBV19|-
CASSIDSTLYSNQPQHF
TGTGCCAGTAGTATAGATAGTACCCTCTATAGCAATCAGCCCCAGCATTTT
>TRBJ1-2|-|TRBV19|-
CASSMGDGIYGYTF
TGTGCCAGTAGTATGGGCGACGGAATCTATGGCTACACCTTC
>TRBJ2-1|TRBD1|TRBV7-9|-
CASSFRTGGLEQFF
TGTGCCAGCAGCTTTAGGACAGGGGGTCTGGAGCAGTTCTTC